These T cell receptor beta chains were read from a single sample in a study of OX40 agonist ivuxolimab in advanced cancers. Only in-frame clones appear in the TCRdb table, and some are missing; sequencing was by immunoSEQ multiplex PCR. The table shows approximately 74,000 clones, with around nine tenths occurring only once. Source: CD4+ or CD8+ T cells sorted from blood, taken in a trial of the OX40 agonist ivuxolimab. These receptor sequences come from an adult with an advanced solid tumor such as melanoma, head and neck, liver or kidney cancer. Each CDR3 is given with its conserved first and last residue. D genes are given only for firm matches. Clone sizes are given selectively: once, few, many, or a class where the clone is expanded.

J gene	D gene	V gene	clone size	CDR3 DNA	CDR3 protein
TRBJ2-2	TRBD1	TRBV7-9	-	TGTGCCGGTCAGGGGGCAAGCACCGGGGAGCTGTTTTTT	CAGQGASTGELFF
TRBJ2-7	-	TRBV7-9	-	TGTGCCAGCAGCACATCCTCGGAGGATTACGAGCAGTACTTC	CASSTSSEDYEQYF
TRBJ2-7	-	TRBV18	-	TGTGCCAGCTCATTGACAGAAGAGCAGTACTTC	CASSLTEEQYF
TRBJ1-4	TRBD1	TRBV6-5	-	TGTGCCAGCAGACCGGGACAGGGAGGAAAAAAACTGTTTTTT	CASRPGQGGKKLFF
TRBJ1-1	-	TRBV6-4	-	TGTGCCAGCAGTGACCCCACTGGCCACACTGAAGCTTTCTTT	CASSDPTGHTEAFF
TRBJ2-4	-	TRBV7-2	-	TGTGCCAGCAGCTTAGGCCCGGGTGGGGGGAACATTCAGTACTTC	CASSLGPGGGNIQYF
TRBJ2-3	TRBD2	TRBV7-2	-	TGTGCCAGCAGCTTAGCTTTCCTAGCGGGCCCGTGGGGGGATACGCAGTATTTT	CASSLAFLAGPWGDTQYF
TRBJ2-3	TRBD2	TRBV7-3	-	TGTGCCAGCAGCTCAGACTTGACTAGCGGGACTAGCACAGATACGCAGTATTTT	CASSSDLTSGTSTDTQYF
TRBJ1-1	-	TRBV19	-	TGTGCCAGTAGCCGACAGGTGGGGAACACTGAAGCTTTCTTT	CASSRQVGNTEAFF
TRBJ2-7	-	TRBV7-2	-	TGTGCCACCCTAGGCCAGAGCTCCTACGAGCAGTACTTC	CATLGQSSYEQYF
TRBJ2-7	-	TRBV15	-	TGTGCCACCAGCAGAGACCTAGGACGCCCCTACGAGCAGTACTTC	CATSRDLGRPYEQYF
TRBJ2-5	-	TRBV5-1	-	TGCGCCAGCAGTATAGGGGAGACCCAGTACTTC	CASSIGETQYF
TRBJ2-7	TRBD2	TRBV19	-	TGTGCCAGTAGTACCCGGACTAGCGGGAGACAGCAGTACTTC	CASSTRTSGRQQYF
TRBJ1-1	-	TRBV11-3	once	TGTGCCAGCAGCTTAGGGGTTGGACAGAAAATGAACACTGAAGCTTTCTTT	CASSLGVGQKMNTEAFF
TRBJ2-1	TRBD2	TRBV6-6	-	TGTGCCAGCAGCCGTGGACTAGCGGGAGGCAATGAGCAGTTCTTC	CASSRGLAGGNEQFF
TRBJ2-3	-	TRBV5-4	-	TGTGCCAGCAGCTTTCCCGGGACCGCAGATACGCAGTATTTT	CASSFPGTADTQYF
TRBJ1-5	-	TRBV6-1	once	TGTGCCAGCAGTATGGGACGGCCTGGCAATCAGCCCCAGCATTTT	CASSMGRPGNQPQHF
TRBJ1-3	-	TRBV2	-	TGTGCCAGCAGTGACAGTTCGTTTTTTACGTTGAGCTCTGGAAACACCATATATTTT	CASSDSSFFTLSSGNTIYF
TRBJ2-6	-	TRBV18	-	TGTGCCAGCTCACCGAGCAGGGCTGGGGCCAACGTCCTGACTTTC	CASSPSRAGANVLTF
TRBJ2-3	-	TRBV5-1	few	TGCGCCAGCAGCTCCGGGGGTCCAGATACGCAGTATTTT	CASSSGGPDTQYF
TRBJ2-5	TRBD2	TRBV7-2	-	TGTGCCAGCAGCTCCGGACTAGCGGGAGAGACCCAGTACTTC	CASSSGLAGETQYF